This T cell receptor beta chain was sequenced during a study of T cell responses to AZD1222 COVID-19 vaccine. The assay was immunoSEQ multiplex PCR, and TCRdb's table has in-frame clones only and misses some. The table includes 18,000 or so clones, approximately 89% detected once. Germline CDR1 is LGHNA and CDR2 is YNFKEQ. Trimming left V 0 bases short and J 4 bases short, with 13 bases between. The CDR3 contains 16 residues. This TCR came from an adult who received the AZD1222 COVID-19 vaccine. The material was peripheral blood, obtained 28 days after the second AZD1222 dose. The chain recombines TRBV4-2 with TRBJ1-5; no reliable D call. CDR3 coding DNA: TGTGCCAGCAGCCAAGATGTGAGTCGGCAAAATCAGCCCCAGCATTTT. This sequence encodes CASSQDVSRQNQPQHF.